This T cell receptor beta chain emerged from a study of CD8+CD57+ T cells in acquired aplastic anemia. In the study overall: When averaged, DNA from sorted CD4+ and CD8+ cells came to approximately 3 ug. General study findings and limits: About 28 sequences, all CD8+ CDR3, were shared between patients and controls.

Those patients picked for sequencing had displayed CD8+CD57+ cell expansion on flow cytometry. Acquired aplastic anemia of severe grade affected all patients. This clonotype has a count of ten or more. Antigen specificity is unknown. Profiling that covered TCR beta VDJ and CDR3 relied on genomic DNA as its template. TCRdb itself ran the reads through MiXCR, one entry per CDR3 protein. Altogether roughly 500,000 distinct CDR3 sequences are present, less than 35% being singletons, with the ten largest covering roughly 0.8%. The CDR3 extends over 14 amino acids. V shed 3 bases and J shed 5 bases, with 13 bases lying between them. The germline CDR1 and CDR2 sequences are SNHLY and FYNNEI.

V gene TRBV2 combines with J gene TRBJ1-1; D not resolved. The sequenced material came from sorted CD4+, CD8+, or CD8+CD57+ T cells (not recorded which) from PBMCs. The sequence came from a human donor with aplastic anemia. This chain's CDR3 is CASSDRTPGTEAFF. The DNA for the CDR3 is TGTGCCAGCAGTGACCGCACCCCGGGGACTGAAGCTTTCTTT.